This T cell receptor (beta chain) was captured by sequencing in a study of CD8+CD57+ T cells in acquired aplastic anemia. This clonotype showed up many times. The study profiled TCR beta VDJ and CDR3 using genomic DNA as template. MiXCR, applied by TCRdb to the reads, yields one record per CDR3 protein. The table includes 400,000 to 450,000 distinct CDR3 sequences, approximately 70% detected once. The germline V gene has CDR1 LNHNV and CDR2 YYDKDF (reference sequence). This CDR3 is 19 amino acids long. V shed 1 base, J shed 2 bases, and the junction held 10 bases outside the gene matches. Sequences were obtained from sorted CD4+, CD8+, or CD8+CD57+ T cells (not recorded which) from PBMCs. This receptor was taken from a human donor in good health, serving as a control. J is TRBJ2-1 and V is TRBV15, with TRBD2 identical over 11 bases. The CDR3 DNA reads as TGTGCCACCAGCAGAGCGGCCGGGCTAGCGGGGGGTACCTACAATGAGCAGTTCTTC. Its protein product is CATSRAAGLAGGTYNEQFF.